A single sample gave rise to the 6 T cell receptor beta chains below, sequenced in a study of regulatory T cells in long-lasting Graves disease. Time point: newly diagnosed GD, antithyroid drugs for less than 3 months. With RNA extracted from PBMCs as input, the TCR library was made. Arm-PCR of CDR3 regions and iRepertoire HTBI primers were used to build TCR beta libraries. One entry per CDR3 protein results from TCRdb running MiXCR on the multiplex PCR reads. The sample contains 400,000 to 550,000 distinct CDR3 sequences, more than 12% of which appear only once. These records were also assigned to another study, of T cells in Graves' hyperthyroidism and ophthalmopathy.

The sequencing used peripheral blood mononuclear cells (PBMCs), collected at new diagnosis, from a patient treated with antithyroid drugs. The receptors were gathered from a woman aged 25 to 39 with Graves disease.

Ten or more counts support this clonotype. This chain connects TRBV11-1 to TRBJ1-2; possibly TRBD1 for D (5 bases). V was shortened by 4 bases and J by 11 bases, with 11 bases between the two germline ends. Germline CDR1 is SGHAT and CDR2 is FQDESV (reference sequence). The CDR3 is made up of 11 amino acids. CDR3 DNA sequence: TGTGCCAGCAGCTCCGCGGGGGTTTACACCTTC. Residues: CASSSAGVYTF.

This clonotype has a count of ten or more. The rearrangement joins TRBV30 to TRBJ1-2; weak D call: TRBD1 (5 bases). V was pared by 3 bases and J by 2 bases, with 7 bases between. The CDR3 contains 12 residues. Germline V gives CDR1 GTSNPN, CDR2 SVGIG (reference sequence). This CDR3 is CAWSPGNYGYTF. For the CDR3, the DNA is TGTGCCTGGAGCCCAGGGAACTATGGCTACACCTTC.

This clonotype was observed a handful of times. The rearrangement joins TRBV7-9 to TRBJ2-1; D unresolved. CDR1 is SEHNR and CDR2 is FQNEAQ in the germline V gene (reference sequence). V lost 1 base, J lost 10 bases, and 8 bases lay in between. The length of the CDR3 is 12 residues. This chain's CDR3 is CASSLVVEEQFF. In DNA, the CDR3 is TGTGCCAGCAGCTTAGTGGTGGAGGAGCAGTTCTTC.

This clonotype appeared a few times. The chain recombines TRBV10-3 with TRBJ1-5; TRBD1 matches at 10 bases. V dropped 0 bases and J dropped 7; count of bases not matched to a gene: 3. This CDR3 comprises 15 residues. The germline gives CDR1 ENHRY, CDR2 SYGVKD. Written as DNA, the CDR3 is TGTGCCATCAGTGAGTCGACAGGGGGCGGACAGCCCCAGCATTTT. Protein sequence: CAISESTGGGQPQHF.

The table lists this clonotype with a few counts. The chain links TRBV6-1 to TRBJ2-7, with unresolved D. Germline V gene data show CDR1 as MNHNS and CDR2 as SASEGT. V dropped 3 bases and J dropped 1 base, with 7 bases sitting between them. The CDR3 has 13 amino acids. CDR3 DNA sequence: TGTGCCAGCAGTGAGGGCTTATCCTACGAGCAGTACTTC. Translated, it gives CASSEGLSYEQYF.

Only one count was recorded for this clonotype. The rearrangement joins TRBV12-3 or TRBV12-4 to TRBJ1-4, with unresolved D. With 3 bases removed from V and 1 base from J, the gap between germline ends came to 12 bases. The CDR3 loop spans 16 amino acids. In DNA, the CDR3 is TGTGCCAGCAGTTTTTCTAGGGCAGGAACTAATGAAAAACTGTTTTTT. This sequence encodes CASSFSRAGTNEKLFF.